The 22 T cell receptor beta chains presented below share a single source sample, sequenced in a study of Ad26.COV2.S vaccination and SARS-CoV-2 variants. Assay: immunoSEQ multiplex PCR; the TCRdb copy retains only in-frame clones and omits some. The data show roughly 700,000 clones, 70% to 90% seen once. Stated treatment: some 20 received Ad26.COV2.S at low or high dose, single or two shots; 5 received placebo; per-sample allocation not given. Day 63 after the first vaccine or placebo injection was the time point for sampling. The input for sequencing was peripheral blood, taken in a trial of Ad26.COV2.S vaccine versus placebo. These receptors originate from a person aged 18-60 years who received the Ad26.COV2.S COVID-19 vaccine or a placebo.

This chain's CDR3 is CASSQGQGHDGYTF. The CDR3 bases are TGTGCCAGCAGCCAAGGACAGGGGCATGATGGCTACACCTTC. The chain recombines TRBV14 with TRBJ1-2; 8 positions agree with TRBD1. The CDR3 has 14 residues. From germline, CDR1 is SGHDN and CDR2 FVKESK. V shed 1 base and J 6 bases; nucleotides not matched to a gene: 4. The variable domain in full, completed from reference TRBV14 and TRBJ1-2, reads EAGVTQFPSHSVIEKGQTVTLRCDPISGHDNLYWYRRVMGKEIKFLLHFVKESKQDESGMPNNRFLAERTGGTYSTLKVQPAELEDSGVYFCASSQGQGHDGYTFGSGTRLTVV.

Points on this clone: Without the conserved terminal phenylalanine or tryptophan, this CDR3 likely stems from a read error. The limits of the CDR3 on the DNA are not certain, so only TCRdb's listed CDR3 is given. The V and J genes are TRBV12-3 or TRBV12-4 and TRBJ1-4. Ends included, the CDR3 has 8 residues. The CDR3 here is CASSPPVH.

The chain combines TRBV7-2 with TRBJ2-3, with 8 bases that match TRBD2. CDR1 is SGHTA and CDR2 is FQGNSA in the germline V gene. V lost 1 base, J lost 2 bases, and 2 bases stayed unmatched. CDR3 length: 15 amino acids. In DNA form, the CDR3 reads TGTGCCAGCAGCTTAGTAGCGGGGAACACAGATACGCAGTATTTT. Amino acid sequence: CASSLVAGNTDTQYF.

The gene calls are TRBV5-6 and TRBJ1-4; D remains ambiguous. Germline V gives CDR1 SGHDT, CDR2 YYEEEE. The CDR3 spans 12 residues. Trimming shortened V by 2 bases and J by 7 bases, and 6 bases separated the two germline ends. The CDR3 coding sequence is TGTGCCAGCAGCTTCGGGCCTGAAAAACTGTTTTTT. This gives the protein CASSFGPEKLFF.

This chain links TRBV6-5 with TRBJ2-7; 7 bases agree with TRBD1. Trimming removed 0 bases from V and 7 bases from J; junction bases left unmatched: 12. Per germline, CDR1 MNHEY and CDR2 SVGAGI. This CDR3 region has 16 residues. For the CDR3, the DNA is TGTGCCAGCAGTTACTCTACCGGGACAGTTGGAGTAGAGCAGTACTTC. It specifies CASSYSTGTVGVEQYF.

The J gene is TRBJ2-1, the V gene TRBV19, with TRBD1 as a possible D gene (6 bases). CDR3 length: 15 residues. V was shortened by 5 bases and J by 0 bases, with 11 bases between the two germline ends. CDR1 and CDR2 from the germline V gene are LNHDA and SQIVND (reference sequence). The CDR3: CASSLRGPSYNEQFF. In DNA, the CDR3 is TGTGCCAGTAGTCTCAGGGGACCCTCCTACAATGAGCAGTTCTTC.

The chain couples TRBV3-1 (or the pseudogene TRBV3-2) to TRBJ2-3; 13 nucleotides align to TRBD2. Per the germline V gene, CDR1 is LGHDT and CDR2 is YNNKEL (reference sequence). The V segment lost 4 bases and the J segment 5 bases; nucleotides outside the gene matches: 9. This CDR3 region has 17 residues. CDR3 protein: CASSPWTSGSGEDTQYF. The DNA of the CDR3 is TGTGCCAGCAGCCCTTGGACTAGCGGGAGTGGAGAAGATACGCAGTATTTT.

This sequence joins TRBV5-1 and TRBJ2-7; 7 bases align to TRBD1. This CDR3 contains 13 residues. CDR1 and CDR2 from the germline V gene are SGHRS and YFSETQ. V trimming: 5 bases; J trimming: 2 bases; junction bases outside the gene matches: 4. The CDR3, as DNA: TGCGCCAGCAGAATCCAGGGGGCCTACGAGCAGTACTTC. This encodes CASRIQGAYEQYF.

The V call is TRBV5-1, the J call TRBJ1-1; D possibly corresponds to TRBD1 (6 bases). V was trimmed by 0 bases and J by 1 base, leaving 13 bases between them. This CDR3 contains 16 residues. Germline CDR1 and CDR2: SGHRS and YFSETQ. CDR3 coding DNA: TGCGCCAGCAGCTTGGGGGGTGGGACACCGAACACTGAAGCTTTCTTT. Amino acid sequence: CASSLGGGTPNTEAFF.

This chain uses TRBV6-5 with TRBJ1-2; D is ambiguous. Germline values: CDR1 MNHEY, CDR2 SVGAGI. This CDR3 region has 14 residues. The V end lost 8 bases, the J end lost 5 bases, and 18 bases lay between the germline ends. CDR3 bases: TGTGCCAGCCTCTGGCTCTCGGGAGGGTATGGCTACACCTTC. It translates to CASLWLSGGYGYTF.

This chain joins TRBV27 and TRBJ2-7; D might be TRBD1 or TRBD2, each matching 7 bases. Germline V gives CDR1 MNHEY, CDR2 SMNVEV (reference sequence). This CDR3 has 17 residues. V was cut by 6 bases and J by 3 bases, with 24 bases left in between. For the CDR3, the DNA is TGTGCCAGCAGGGGCAGGGGGGGACCGACTAAATTCTACGAGCAGTACTTC. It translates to CASRGRGGPTKFYEQYF.

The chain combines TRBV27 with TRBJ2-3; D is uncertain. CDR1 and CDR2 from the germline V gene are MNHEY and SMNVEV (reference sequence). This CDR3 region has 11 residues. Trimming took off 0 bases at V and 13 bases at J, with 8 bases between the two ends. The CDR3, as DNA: TGTGCCAGCAGTTTATCGGGCTTTAAGTATTTT. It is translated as CASSLSGFKYF.

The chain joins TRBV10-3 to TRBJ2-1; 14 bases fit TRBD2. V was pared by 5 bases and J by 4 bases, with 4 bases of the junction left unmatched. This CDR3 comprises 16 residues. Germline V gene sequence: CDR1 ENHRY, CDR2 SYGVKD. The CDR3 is CAISLGLAGGYNEQFF. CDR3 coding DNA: TGTGCCATCAGTCTCGGACTAGCGGGAGGATACAATGAGCAGTTCTTC.

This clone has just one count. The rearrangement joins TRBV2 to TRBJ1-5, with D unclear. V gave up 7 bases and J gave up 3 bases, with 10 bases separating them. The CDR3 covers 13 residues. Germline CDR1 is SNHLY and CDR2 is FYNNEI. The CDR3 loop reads CASNGRVNQPQHF. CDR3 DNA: TGTGCCAGCAATGGGCGAGTCAATCAGCCCCAGCATTTT.

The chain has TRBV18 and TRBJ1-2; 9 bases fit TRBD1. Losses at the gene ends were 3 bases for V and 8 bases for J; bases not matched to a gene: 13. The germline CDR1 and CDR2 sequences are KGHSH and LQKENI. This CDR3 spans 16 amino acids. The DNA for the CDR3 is TGTGCCAGCTCACCCTCAGGGACAGGGAGAGAGAGAGGCTACACCTTC. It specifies CASSPSGTGRERGYTF.

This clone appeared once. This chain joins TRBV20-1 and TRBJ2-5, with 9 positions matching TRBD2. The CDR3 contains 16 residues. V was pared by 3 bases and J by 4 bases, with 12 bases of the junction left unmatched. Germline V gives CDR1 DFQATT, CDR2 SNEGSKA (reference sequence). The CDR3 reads CSASSPAGGLIETQYF. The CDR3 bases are TGCAGTGCTAGTTCCCCAGCGGGGGGTTTAATAGAGACCCAGTACTTC.

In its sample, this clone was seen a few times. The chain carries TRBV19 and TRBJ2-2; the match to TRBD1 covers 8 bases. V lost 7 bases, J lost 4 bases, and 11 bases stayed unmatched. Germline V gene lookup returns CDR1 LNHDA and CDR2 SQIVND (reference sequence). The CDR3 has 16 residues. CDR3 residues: CASTFLTDRGTGELFF. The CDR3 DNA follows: TGTGCCAGTACCTTTTTAACCGACAGGGGCACCGGGGAGCTGTTTTTT. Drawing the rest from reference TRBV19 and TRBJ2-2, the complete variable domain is DGGITQSPKYLFRKEGQNVTLSCEQNLNHDAMYWYRQDPGQGLRLIYYSQIVNDFQKGDIAEGYSVSREKKESFPLTVTSAQKNPTAFYLCASTFLTDRGTGELFFGEGSRLTVL.

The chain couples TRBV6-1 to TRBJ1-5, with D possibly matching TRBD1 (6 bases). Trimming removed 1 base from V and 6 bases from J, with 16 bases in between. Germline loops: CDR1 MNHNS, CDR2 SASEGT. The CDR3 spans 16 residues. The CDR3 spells CASSEVLTGSVQPQHF. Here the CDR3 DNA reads TGTGCCAGCAGTGAAGTCCTTACAGGGTCGGTTCAGCCCCAGCATTTT.

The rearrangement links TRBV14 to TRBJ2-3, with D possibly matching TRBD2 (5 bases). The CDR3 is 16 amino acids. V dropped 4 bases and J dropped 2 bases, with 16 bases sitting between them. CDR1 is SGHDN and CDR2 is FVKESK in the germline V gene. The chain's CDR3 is CASSPLTGFPTDTQYF. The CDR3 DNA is TGTGCCAGCAGCCCTTTGACGGGGTTCCCCACAGATACGCAGTATTTT.

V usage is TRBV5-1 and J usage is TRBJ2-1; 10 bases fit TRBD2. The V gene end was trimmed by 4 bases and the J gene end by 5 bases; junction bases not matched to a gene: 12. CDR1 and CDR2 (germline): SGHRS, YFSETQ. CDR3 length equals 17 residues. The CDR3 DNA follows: TGCGCCAGCAGCCTCTTCTCAACTAGCGGGGTGAACAATGAGCAGTTCTTC. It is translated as CASSLFSTSGVNNEQFF. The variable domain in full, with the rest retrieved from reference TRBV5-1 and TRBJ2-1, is KAGVTQTPRYLIKTRGQQVTLSCSPISGHRSVSWYQQTPGQGLQFLFEYFSETQRNKGNFPGRFSGRQFSNSRSEMNVSTLELGDSALYLCASSLFSTSGVNNEQFFGPGTRLTVL.

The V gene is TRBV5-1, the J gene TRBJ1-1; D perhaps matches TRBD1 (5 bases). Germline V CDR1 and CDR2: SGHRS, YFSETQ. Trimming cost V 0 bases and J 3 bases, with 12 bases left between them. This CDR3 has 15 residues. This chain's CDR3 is CASSLVWQGDTEAFF. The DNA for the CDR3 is TGCGCCAGCAGCTTGGTTTGGCAGGGAGACACTGAAGCTTTCTTT.

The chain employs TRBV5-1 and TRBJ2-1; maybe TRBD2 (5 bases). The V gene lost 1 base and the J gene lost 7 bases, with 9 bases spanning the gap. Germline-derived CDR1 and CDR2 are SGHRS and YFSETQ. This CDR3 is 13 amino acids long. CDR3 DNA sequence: TGCGCCAGCAGCTTGTCTAGCCTTAATGAGCAGTTCTTC. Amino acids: CASSLSSLNEQFF.